These 7 T cell receptor beta chains came from one sample sequenced in a study of T cell repertoires in cytomegalovirus infection. TCRdb reprocessed the reads with MiXCR, giving one entry per CDR3 protein. The sample carries some 390,000 distinct CDR3 sequences, 15% to 20% recorded once. The sample comprised PBMCs. The origin of the receptors is a human donor in good health (CMV status not recorded). Some clones in this sample may be carry-over from other donors' samples.

This clonotype has a count of ten or more. V gene TRBV12-3 or TRBV12-4 combines with J gene TRBJ2-7, with a weak D call TRBD1 (6 bases). Trimming took off 3 bases at V and 6 bases at J, with 12 bases between the two ends. The CDR3 totals 13 residues. The CDR3 here is CASSFSQGTEQYF. The CDR3 DNA sequence: TGTGCCAGCAGTTTCTCCCAGGGGACCGAGCAGTACTTC.

This clonotype showed up just a few times. The V and J genes are TRBV6-2 or TRBV6-3 and TRBJ2-1; 7 nucleotides match TRBD1. Losses at the gene ends were 8 bases for V and 0 bases for J; bases not matched to a gene: 4. The CDR3 has 14 amino acids. CDR1 is MNHEY, CDR2 SVGEGT, per germline. The CDR3 sequence is CASQPGGSYNEQFF. In DNA, the CDR3 is TGTGCCAGCCAACCAGGGGGCTCCTACAATGAGCAGTTCTTC.

There are many counts of this clonotype. The genes are TRBV11-2 and TRBJ2-1, with no clear D. Trimming shortened V by 8 bases and J by 5 bases, and 13 bases separated the two germline ends. The length of the CDR3 is 13 residues. Germline-derived CDR1 and CDR2 are SGHAT and FQNNGV. Here the CDR3 reads CASSLGLNNEQFF. The DNA of the CDR3 is TGTGCCAGCTCCCTAGGGCTGAACAATGAGCAGTTCTTC. The variable domain in full, with the rest retrieved from reference TRBV11-2 and TRBJ2-1, is EAGVAQSPRYKIIEKRQSVAFWCNPISGHATLYWYQQILGQGPKLLIQFQNNGVVDDSQLPKDRFSAERLKGVDSTLKIQPAKLEDSAVYLCASSLGLNNEQFFGPGTRLTVL.

This rearrangement joins TRBV5-1 to TRBJ2-1, with 9 bases fitting TRBD1. Germline V gives CDR1 SGHRS, CDR2 YFSETQ. This CDR3 spans 16 amino acids. V was pared by 4 bases and J by 8 bases, with 13 bases of the junction left unmatched. In DNA, the CDR3 is TGCGCCAGCAGCGGTAATCCCGGGACAGGGCCGGATGAGCAGTTCTTC. Translated: CASSGNPGTGPDEQFF. Combining the CDR3 with reference TRBV5-1 and TRBJ2-1 gives the whole variable domain KAGVTQTPRYLIKTRGQQVTLSCSPISGHRSVSWYQQTPGQGLQFLFEYFSETQRNKGNFPGRFSGRQFSNSRSEMNVSTLELGDSALYLCASSGNPGTGPDEQFFGPGTRLTVL.

The chain combines TRBV7-8 with TRBJ1-6; tentative D call: TRBD1 (6 bases). V lost 3 bases and J lost 10, with 13 bases in between. Per germline, CDR1 SGHVS and CDR2 FQNEAQ. The CDR3 length is 14 residues. The CDR3 sequence: CASSFGTSGSPLHF. CDR3 sequence (DNA): TGTGCCAGCAGCTTTGGGACAAGCGGCTCACCCCTCCACTTT.

This clonotype came up many times. The J gene is TRBJ2-1, the V gene TRBV29-1; D is undetermined. The CDR3 has 11 residues. Trimming pared 8 bases from V and 6 bases from J, leaving 11 bases between. In germline, CDR1 is SQVTM, CDR2 ANQGSEA. The CDR3 region has the DNA TGCAGCTTGATGGAAGGCAATGAGCAGTTCTTC. Translating it yields CSLMEGNEQFF.

The J gene is TRBJ1-2, the V gene TRBV18; D is unresolved. CDR3 size: 14 residues. Trimming pared 0 bases from V and 4 bases from J, leaving 9 bases between. Germline-derived CDR1 and CDR2 are KGHSH and LQKENI. This CDR3 reads CASSPPPEPYGYTF. The CDR3 DNA reads TGTGCCAGCTCACCACCGCCAGAGCCCTATGGCTACACCTTC.